This TCR gamma chain was obtained from a study of γδ T cells in repeated Plasmodium falciparum infection. The study, taken as a whole, reports: Vgamma9/Vdelta2+ T cells showed a stable polyclonal repertoire with shared TCRgamma sequences. The Malian cohort came from a small rural village of predominantly one ethnic group. Compared with Australian children, Malian Vdelta2-negative repertoires seemed more clonal, less diverse, less shared.

Bulk repertoires came from Vgamma9/Vdelta2+ or Vdelta2-negative gammadelta T cells flow-sorted from PBMC. TCRdb processed the multiplex PCR reads again with the CATT caller. The sample lists some 14,000 gamma-chain clones; 1.5% to 2% were seen once. At least ten counts were recorded for this clone. The antigen is undetermined. This may stem from a read error, because a much larger clone lies one nucleotide away. Germline-derived CDR1 and CDR2 are GITISATS and ISYDGTV (reference sequence). The CDR3 is 29 residues long. Sequences were obtained from gamma-delta T cells from blood. This clonotype was obtained from a pool of human donors (malaria-infected and uninfected, not separated). The V gene is TRGV9, but the J gene lacks a call. The CDR3 spells CALWEVQKVGLAVEQHWVSQVSIGRIQHF. The CDR3 DNA sequence: TGTGCCTTGTGGGAGGTGCAGAAGGTGGGATTGGCAGTGGAACAACACTGGGTGTCACAGGTAAGTATCGGAAGAATACAACATTTC.